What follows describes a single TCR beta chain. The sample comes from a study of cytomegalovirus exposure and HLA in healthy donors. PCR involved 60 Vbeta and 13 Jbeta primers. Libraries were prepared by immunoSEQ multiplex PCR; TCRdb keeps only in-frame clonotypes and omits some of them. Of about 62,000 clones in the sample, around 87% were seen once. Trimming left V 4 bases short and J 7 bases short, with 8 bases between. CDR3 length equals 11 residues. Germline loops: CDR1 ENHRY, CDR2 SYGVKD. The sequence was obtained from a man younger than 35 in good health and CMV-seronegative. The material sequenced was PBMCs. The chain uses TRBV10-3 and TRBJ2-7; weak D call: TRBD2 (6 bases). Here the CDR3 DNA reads TGTGCCATCAGTGGGGGGGAAGAGCAGTACTTC. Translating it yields CAISGGEEQYF.